These 12 T cell receptor beta chains were all obtained from the same sample, sequenced in a study of a mutant IDH1 vaccine in newly diagnosed glioma. These TCRs' antigens remain unknown. Time point indicated: week 23, last vaccination. Mutant IDH1 20-mer peptide, at 300 ug, made up each vaccine dose, with topical imiquimod. Measured with immunoSEQ multiplex PCR; TCRdb has only the in-frame clones, and not every one. The data show some 80,000 clones, with approximately 85% seen just once and 0.77% held by the top ten. This specimen consisted of PBMCs, obtained from a glioma patient whose treatment included an IDH1 peptide vaccine. The source of these receptors is a woman between 50 and 59 years old with glioma.

The chain couples TRBV28 to TRBJ2-7; 7 bases map to TRBD2. Germline lookup yields CDR1 MDHEN and CDR2 SYDVKM. V dropped 6 bases and J dropped 7; count of bases not matched to a gene: 15. The CDR3 runs to 15 residues. The chain's CDR3 is CASSNLRRGVGEQYF. The CDR3 region has the DNA TGTGCCAGCAGCAACCTCCGACGGGGGGTTGGGGAGCAGTACTTC. The full variable domain, rest sourced from reference TRBV28 and TRBJ2-7, is DVKVTQSSRYLVKRTGEKVFLECVQDMDHENMFWYRQDPGLGLRLIYFSYDVKMKEKGDIPEGYSVSREKKERFSLILESASTNQTSMYLCASSNLRRGVGEQYFGPGTRLTVT.

The rearrangement links TRBV28 to TRBJ2-5, with D possibly TRBD2 on 5 matching bases. The CDR3 covers 14 residues. Trimming pared 5 bases from V and 5 bases from J, leaving 15 bases between. Germline CDR1 MDHEN, CDR2 SYDVKM. Here the CDR3 DNA reads TGTGCCAGCAGTCCCGCCCTCAGGAGGGAGACCCAGTACTTC. Amino acids: CASSPALRRETQYF.

The CDR3 DNA follows: TGTGCCAGCAGTTTGACGGGCGGAAGGCTGGGTGAGCAGTACTTC. Amino acids: CASSLTGGRLGEQYF. The J gene is TRBJ2-7, the V gene TRBV27; D not resolved. CDR3 length: 15 amino acids. Looked up from germline, CDR1 is MNHEY and CDR2 is SMNVEV (reference sequence). The V gene lost 3 bases and the J gene lost 7 bases, with 19 bases spanning the gap.

The chain uses TRBV19 and TRBJ2-1, with 7 nucleotides matching TRBD1. The germline V gene has CDR1 LNHDA and CDR2 SQIVND (reference sequence). V was pared by 7 bases and J by 4 bases, with 10 bases of the junction left unmatched. The CDR3 sequence is 15 residues long. The CDR3 is CASKRGRSLYNEQFF. The CDR3 region has the DNA TGTGCCAGTAAGAGGGGGCGGAGTTTGTACAATGAGCAGTTCTTC.

This clone was picked up one time. DNA for the CDR3: TGTGCCAGCAGGGGATGGGACACTGAAGCTTTCTTT. Translating it yields CASRGWDTEAFF. J is TRBJ1-1 and V is TRBV7-6; no clear D. There are 12 residues in the CDR3. Trimming pared 6 bases from V and 3 bases from J, leaving 8 bases between. CDR1 and CDR2 from the germline V gene are SGHVS and FNYEAQ.

This clone has just a few counts. This rearrangement joins TRBV10-2 to TRBJ1-6; D remains ambiguous. The ends were cut back, 3 bases at V and 7 bases at J, with 7 bases in the middle. The CDR3 has 13 amino acids. In germline, CDR1 is WSHSY, CDR2 SAAADI. The CDR3 region has the DNA TGCGCCAGCAGTGAAGGCCGGAATTCACCCCTCCACTTT. Protein product: CASSEGRNSPLHF.

This clone has a handful of counts. The chain employs TRBV5-1 and TRBJ2-5, with a weak D call TRBD1 (5 bases). The CDR3 extends over 15 amino acids. CDR1 and CDR2 from the germline V gene are SGHRS and YFSETQ. V was trimmed by 4 bases and J by 4 bases, leaving 17 bases between them. CDR3 region: CASSQQAVEAETQYF. CDR3 sequence (DNA): TGCGCCAGCAGCCAACAGGCAGTCGAGGCAGAGACCCAGTACTTC.

The gene calls are TRBV4-1 and TRBJ2-7; D is ambiguous. The CDR3 length is 16 residues. The germline gives CDR1 MGHRA, CDR2 YSYEKL. Between the trimmed V and J ends, which lost 0 bases and 2 bases, there was a span of 14 bases. CDR3 nucleotide sequence: TGCGCCAGCAGCCAAGATCCGGCTACGACCGCCTACGAGCAGTACTTC. It specifies CASSQDPATTAYEQYF.

The chain recombines TRBV29-1 with TRBJ2-5; D is uncertain. The CDR3 is 12 amino acids. Germline CDR1 and CDR2: SQVTM and ANQGSEA. Trimming stripped 8 bases from V and 1 base from J, with 11 bases between. For the CDR3, the DNA is TGCAGCTCGGGCCAGTCCCAAGAGACCCAGTACTTC. Amino acids: CSSGQSQETQYF.

The rearrangement links TRBV6-5 to TRBJ2-7, with 9 bases lining up with TRBD2. The CDR3 is 15 amino acids. After removal of 0 bases from V and 6 bases from J, the junction contained 6 bases not matched to a gene. Germline lookup yields CDR1 MNHEY and CDR2 SVGAGI. The CDR3 here is CASSYSSGSSLEQYF. As DNA, the CDR3 is TGTGCCAGCAGTTACTCTAGCGGGAGTTCCCTCGAGCAGTACTTC.

This chain links TRBV4-2 with TRBJ2-3, with D possibly matching TRBD1 (5 bases). This CDR3 region has 13 residues. The germline V gene encodes CDR1 LGHNA and CDR2 YNFKEQ. Trimming shortened V by 0 bases and J by 11 bases, and 12 bases separated the two germline ends. The CDR3 sequence is CASSQDAQGEQYF. For the CDR3, the DNA is TGTGCCAGCAGCCAAGACGCACAAGGGGAGCAGTATTTT.

This chain connects TRBV5-5 to TRBJ1-4, with D unclear. CDR1 SGHKS and CDR2 YYEKEE come from the germline V gene (reference sequence). This CDR3 comprises 13 residues. V was clipped by 0 bases and J by 8 bases, with 8 bases between them. The chain's CDR3 is CASSLGTVEKLFF. The CDR3, as DNA: TGTGCCAGCAGCTTGGGGACGGTAGAAAAACTGTTTTTT.